This T cell receptor beta chain came from a study of T cells after yellow fever vaccination. TCRdb reanalysed the 5' RACE reads using MiXCR and keeps one entry per CDR3 protein. Of 620,000 or so distinct CDR3 sequences in the sample, about 17% were seen once. The germline V gene has CDR1 SGDLS and CDR2 YYNGEE. This CDR3 has 18 residues. The ends lost 4 bases at V and 2 bases at J; junction bases unmatched: 16. This TCR derives from a man aged 18 to 29 who received the YFV17D yellow fever vaccine. This material consisted of PBMCs, taken more than 4 days after the first yellow fever vaccination. The chain couples TRBV9 to TRBJ2-3, with 7 positions matching TRBD2. The DNA of the CDR3 is TGTGCCAGCAGCCGATGGGGGGGGTCCCAATCAGCCACAGATACGCAGTATTTT. Protein sequence: CASSRWGGSQSATDTQYF.